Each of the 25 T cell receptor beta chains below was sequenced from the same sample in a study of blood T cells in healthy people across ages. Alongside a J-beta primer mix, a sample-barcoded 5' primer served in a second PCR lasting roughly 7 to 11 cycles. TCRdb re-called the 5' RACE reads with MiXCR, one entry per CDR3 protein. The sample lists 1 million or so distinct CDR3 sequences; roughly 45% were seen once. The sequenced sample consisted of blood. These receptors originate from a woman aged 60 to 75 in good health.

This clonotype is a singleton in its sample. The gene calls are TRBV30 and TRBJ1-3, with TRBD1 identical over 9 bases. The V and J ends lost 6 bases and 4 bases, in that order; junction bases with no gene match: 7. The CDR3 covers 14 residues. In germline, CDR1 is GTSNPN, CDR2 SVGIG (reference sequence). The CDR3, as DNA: TGTGCCTGCACCCGGGACAGGGAAGGAAACACCATATATTTT. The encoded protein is CACTRDREGNTIYF.

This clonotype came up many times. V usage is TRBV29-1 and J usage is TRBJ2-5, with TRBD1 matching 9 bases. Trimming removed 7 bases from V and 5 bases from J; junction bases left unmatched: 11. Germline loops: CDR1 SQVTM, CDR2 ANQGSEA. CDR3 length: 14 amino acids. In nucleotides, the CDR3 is TGCAGCGGAGAAACAGGGGGCGGCGGCGAGACCCAGTACTTC. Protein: CSGETGGGGETQYF.

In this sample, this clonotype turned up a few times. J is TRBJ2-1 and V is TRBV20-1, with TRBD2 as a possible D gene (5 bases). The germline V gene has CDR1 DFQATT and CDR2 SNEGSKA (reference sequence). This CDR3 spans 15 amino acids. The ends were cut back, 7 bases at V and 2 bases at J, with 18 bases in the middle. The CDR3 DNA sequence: TGCAGTGTCCGGACGGAGCGGCAACCCTACAATGAGCAGTTCTTC. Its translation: CSVRTERQPYNEQFF.

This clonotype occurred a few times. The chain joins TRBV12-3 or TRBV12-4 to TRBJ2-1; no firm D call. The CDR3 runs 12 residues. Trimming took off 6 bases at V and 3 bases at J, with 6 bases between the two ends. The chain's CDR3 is CASRGIYNEQFF. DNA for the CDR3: TGTGCCAGCAGGGGGATCTACAATGAGCAGTTCTTC.

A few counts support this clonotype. CDR3 bases: TGCAGTGCTACAAGGACAGGGTCTCCCTACAATGAGCAGTTCTTC. Its protein is CSATRTGSPYNEQFF. The chain employs TRBV20-1 and TRBJ2-1; 8 bases align to TRBD1. Germline CDR1 DFQATT, CDR2 SNEGSKA (reference sequence). This CDR3 is built from 15 residues. After removal of 4 bases from V and 2 bases from J, the junction contained 7 bases not matched to a gene.

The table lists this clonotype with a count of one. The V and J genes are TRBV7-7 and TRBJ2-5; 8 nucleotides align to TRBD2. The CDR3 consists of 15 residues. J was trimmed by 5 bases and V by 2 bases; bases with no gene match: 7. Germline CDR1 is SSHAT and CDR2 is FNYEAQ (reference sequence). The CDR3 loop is CASSLLSGSGETQYF. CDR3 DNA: TGTGCCAGCAGCTTACTGAGCGGGAGCGGTGAGACCCAGTACTTC.

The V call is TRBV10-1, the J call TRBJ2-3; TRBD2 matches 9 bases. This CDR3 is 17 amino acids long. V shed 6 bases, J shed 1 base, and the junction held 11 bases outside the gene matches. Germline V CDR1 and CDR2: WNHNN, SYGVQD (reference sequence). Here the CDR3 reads CASSRLAGSSGTDTQYF. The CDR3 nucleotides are TGCGCCAGCAGCCGTCTAGCGGGATCGTCGGGCACAGATACGCAGTATTTT.

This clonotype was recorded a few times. The CDR3 DNA is TGCGCCAGCAGCCTCACCTTGGGGTCGAGCGGGATAAGGAAGTCCTACGAGCAGTACTTC. Its translation: CASSLTLGSSGIRKSYEQYF. The chain combines TRBV4-1 with TRBJ2-7; TRBD2 aligns across 7 bases. The CDR3 length is 20 residues. The junction had 22 bases not matched to a gene; V was cut back by 4 bases and J by 1 base. The germline CDR1 and CDR2 sequences are MGHRA and YSYEKL.

Written as DNA, the CDR3 is TGTGCCAGCAGCTTAGCTGGTAGCGGGAGCAGTAGGTCCTACAATGAGCAGTTCTTC. This gives the protein CASSLAGSGSSRSYNEQFF. This sequence joins TRBV7-2 and TRBJ2-1; 9 bases align to TRBD2. This CDR3 contains 19 residues. Germline V gene lookup returns CDR1 SGHTA and CDR2 FQGNSA. After removal of 0 bases from V and 1 base from J, the junction contained 10 bases not matched to a gene.

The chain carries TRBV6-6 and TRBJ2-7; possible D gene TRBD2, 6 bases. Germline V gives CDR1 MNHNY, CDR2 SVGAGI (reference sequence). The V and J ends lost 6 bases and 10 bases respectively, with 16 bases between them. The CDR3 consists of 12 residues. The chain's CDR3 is CASSAEASVQYF. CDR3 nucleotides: TGTGCCAGCAGCGCCGAGGCTAGCGTCCAGTACTTC.

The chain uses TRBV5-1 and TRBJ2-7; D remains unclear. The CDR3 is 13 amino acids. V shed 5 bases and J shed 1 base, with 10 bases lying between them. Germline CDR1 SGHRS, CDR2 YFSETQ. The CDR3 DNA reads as TGCGCCAGCAGGGCAGGAAGTTCCTACGAGCAGTACTTC. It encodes CASRAGSSYEQYF.

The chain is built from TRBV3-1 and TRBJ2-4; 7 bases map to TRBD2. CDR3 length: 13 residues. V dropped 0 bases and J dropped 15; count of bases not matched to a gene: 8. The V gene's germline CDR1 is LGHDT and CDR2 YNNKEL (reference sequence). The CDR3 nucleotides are TGTGCCAGCAGCCAAGAACTTGGCGGGAGTGTGTACTTC. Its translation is CASSQELGGSVYF.

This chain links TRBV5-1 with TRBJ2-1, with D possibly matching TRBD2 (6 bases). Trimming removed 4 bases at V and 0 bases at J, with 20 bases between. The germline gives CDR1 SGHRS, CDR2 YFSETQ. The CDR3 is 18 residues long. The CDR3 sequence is CASSQPSRPGSSYNEQFF. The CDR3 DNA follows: TGCGCCAGCAGCCAACCCTCTCGTCCCGGGAGCTCCTACAATGAGCAGTTCTTC.

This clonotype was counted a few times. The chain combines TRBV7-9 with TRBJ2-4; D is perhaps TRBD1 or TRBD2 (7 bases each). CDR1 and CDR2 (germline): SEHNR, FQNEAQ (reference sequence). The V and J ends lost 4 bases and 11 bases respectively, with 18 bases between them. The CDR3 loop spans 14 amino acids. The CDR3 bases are TGTGCCAGCAGCTATGTCAAGGGAGGGGGCCTTCAGTACTTC. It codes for CASSYVKGGGLQYF.

CDR3: CSARDGTDSYEQYF. Written as DNA, the CDR3 is TGCAGTGCTAGAGATGGGACAGACTCCTACGAGCAGTACTTC. The J gene is TRBJ2-7, the V gene TRBV20-1; 7 positions agree with TRBD1. This CDR3 is 14 amino acids long. V dropped 0 bases and J dropped 0; count of bases not matched to a gene: 2. Germline values: CDR1 DFQATT, CDR2 SNEGSKA (reference sequence).

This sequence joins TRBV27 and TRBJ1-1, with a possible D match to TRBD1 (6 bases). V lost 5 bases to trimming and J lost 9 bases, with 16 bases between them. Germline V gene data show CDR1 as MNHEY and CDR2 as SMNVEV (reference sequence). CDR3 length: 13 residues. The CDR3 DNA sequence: TGTGCCAGCAGTCCGTCGGGACAACTTAAAGCTTTCTTT. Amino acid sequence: CASSPSGQLKAFF.

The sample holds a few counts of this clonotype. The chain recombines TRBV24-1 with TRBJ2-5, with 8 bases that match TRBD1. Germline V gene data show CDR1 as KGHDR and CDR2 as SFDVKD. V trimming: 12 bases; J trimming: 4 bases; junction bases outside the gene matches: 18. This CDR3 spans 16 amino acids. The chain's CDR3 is CAASNVRQGPLETQYF. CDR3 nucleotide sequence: TGTGCCGCCTCAAACGTGCGACAGGGGCCATTAGAGACCCAGTACTTC.

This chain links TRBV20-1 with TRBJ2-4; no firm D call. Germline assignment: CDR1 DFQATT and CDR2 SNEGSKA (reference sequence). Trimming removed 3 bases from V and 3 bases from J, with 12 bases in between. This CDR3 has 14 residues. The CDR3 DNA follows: TGCAGTGCTAGCTGGCCATGGGGCAAAAACATTCAGTACTTC. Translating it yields CSASWPWGKNIQYF.

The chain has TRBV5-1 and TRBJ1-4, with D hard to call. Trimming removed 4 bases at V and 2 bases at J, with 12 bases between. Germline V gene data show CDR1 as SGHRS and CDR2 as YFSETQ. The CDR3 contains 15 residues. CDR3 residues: CASSTLGSTNEKLFF. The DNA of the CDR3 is TGCGCCAGCAGCACGTTGGGCTCCACTAATGAAAAACTGTTTTTT.

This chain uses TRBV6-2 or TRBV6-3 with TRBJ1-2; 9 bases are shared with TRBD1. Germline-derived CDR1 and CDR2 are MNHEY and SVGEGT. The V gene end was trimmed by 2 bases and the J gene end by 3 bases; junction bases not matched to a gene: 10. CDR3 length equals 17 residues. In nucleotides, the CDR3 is TGTGCCAGCAGTTACGGGACAGGGACCCGGACTTACTATGGCTACACCTTC. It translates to CASSYGTGTRTYYGYTF.

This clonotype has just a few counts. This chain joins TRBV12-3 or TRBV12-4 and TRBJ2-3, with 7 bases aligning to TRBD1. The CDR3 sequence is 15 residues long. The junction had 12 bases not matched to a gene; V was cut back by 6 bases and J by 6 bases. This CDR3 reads CASSRQGDGVDTQYF. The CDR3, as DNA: TGTGCCAGCAGCCGACAGGGAGACGGGGTGGATACGCAGTATTTT.

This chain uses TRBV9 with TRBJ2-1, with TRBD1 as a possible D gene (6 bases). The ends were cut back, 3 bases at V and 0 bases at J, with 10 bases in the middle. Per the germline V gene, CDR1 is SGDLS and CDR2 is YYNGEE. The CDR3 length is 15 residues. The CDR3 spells CASSARDTSYNEQFF. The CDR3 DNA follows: TGTGCCAGCAGCGCCCGGGACACCTCCTACAATGAGCAGTTCTTC.

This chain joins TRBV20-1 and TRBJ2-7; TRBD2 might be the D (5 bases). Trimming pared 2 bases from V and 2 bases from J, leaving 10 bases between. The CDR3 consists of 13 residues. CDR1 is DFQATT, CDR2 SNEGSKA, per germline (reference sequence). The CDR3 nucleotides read TGCAGTGCTAGACCGGGGTCCCCCTACGAGCAGTACTTC. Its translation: CSARPGSPYEQYF.

This CDR3 reads CASSLAVQLGGYTF. The CDR3 DNA is TGTGCCAGCAGCTTAGCGGTACAGCTTGGTGGCTACACCTTC. This rearrangement joins TRBV7-9 to TRBJ1-2; D is undetermined. The ends were cut back, 0 bases at V and 7 bases at J, with 12 bases in the middle. CDR3 size: 14 residues. Germline V lookup: CDR1 SEHNR, CDR2 FQNEAQ (reference sequence).

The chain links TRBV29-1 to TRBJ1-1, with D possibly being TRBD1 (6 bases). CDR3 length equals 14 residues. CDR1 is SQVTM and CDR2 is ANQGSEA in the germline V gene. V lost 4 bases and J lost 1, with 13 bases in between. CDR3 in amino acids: CSVATLGANTEAFF. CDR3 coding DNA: TGCAGCGTTGCCACCTTGGGGGCGAACACTGAAGCTTTCTTT.